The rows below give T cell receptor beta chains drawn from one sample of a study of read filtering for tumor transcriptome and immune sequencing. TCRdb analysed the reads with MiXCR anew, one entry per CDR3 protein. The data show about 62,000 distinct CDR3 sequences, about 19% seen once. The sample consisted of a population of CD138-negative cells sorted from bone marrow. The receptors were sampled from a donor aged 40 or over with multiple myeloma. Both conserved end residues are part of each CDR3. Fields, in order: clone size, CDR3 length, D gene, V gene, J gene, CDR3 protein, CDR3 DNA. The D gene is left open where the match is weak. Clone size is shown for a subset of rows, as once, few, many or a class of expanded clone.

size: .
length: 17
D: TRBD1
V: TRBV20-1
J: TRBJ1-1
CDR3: CSATWTTGWTQNTEAFF
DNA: TGCAGTGCCACCTGGACGACAGGGTGGACCCAGAACACTGAAGCTTTCTTT

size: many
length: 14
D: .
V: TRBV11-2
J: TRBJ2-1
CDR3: CASSGDSTGGEQFF
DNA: TGTGCCAGCAGCGGGGACTCCACAGGAGGTGAGCAGTTCTTC

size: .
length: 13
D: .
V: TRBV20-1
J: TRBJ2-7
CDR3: CSARPPQGSEQYF
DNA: TGCAGTGCTAGGCCTCCCCAGGGCAGCGAGCAGTACTTC

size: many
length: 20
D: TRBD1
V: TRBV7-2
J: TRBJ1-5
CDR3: CASSLGDRQGGFGGNQPQHF
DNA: TGTGCCAGCAGCTTAGGGGATAGACAGGGCGGTTTTGGGGGCAATCAGCCCCAGCATTTT

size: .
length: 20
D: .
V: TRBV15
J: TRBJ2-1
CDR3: CATSRDKVSPGPASGYEQFF
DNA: TGTGCCACCAGCAGAGATAAGGTATCCCCCGGGCCAGCTTCTGGGTATGAGCAGTTCTTC

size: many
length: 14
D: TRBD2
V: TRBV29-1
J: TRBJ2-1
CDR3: CSAQTSGGASEQFF
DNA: TGCAGCGCTCAGACTAGCGGGGGGGCCAGTGAGCAGTTCTTC

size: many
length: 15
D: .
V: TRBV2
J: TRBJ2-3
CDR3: CASSPEGSETDTQYF
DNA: TGTGCCAGCAGTCCTGAGGGTAGCGAAACAGATACGCAGTATTTT

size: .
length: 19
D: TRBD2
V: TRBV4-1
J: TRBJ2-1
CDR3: CASSPRGLAGGGSYNEQFF
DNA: TGCGCCAGCAGCCCTCGAGGCCTAGCGGGGGGCGGCTCCTACAATGAGCAGTTCTTC

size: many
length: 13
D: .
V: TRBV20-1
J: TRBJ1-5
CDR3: CSASPGLNQPQHF
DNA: TGCAGTGCTAGTCCAGGACTCAATCAGCCCCAGCATTTT

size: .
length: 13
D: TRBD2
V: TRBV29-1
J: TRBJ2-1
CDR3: CSAQRGGGNDQFF
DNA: TGCAGCGCCCAGCGAGGCGGGGGTAATGATCAGTTCTTC

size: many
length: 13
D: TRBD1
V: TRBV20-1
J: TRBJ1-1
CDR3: CSGRGQGNTEAFF
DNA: TGCAGTGGTAGGGGACAGGGCAACACTGAAGCTTTCTTT

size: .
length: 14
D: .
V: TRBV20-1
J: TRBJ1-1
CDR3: CSATPSGRGTEAFF
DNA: TGCAGTGCCACTCCCTCAGGGAGGGGCACTGAAGCTTTCTTT

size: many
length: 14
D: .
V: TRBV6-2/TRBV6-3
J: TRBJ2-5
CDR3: CASSEFRPQETQYF
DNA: TGTGCCAGCAGCGAGTTCAGGCCCCAAGAGACCCAGTACTTC

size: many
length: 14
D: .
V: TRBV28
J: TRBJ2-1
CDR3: CASSPAGTHNEQFF
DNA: TGTGCCAGCAGTCCCGCCGGGACCCACAATGAGCAGTTCTTC

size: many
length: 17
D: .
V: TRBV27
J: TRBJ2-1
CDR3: CASSLIRDSSSYNEQFF
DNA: TGTGCCAGCAGTTTAATTAGGGACTCTAGCTCCTACAATGAGCAGTTCTTC

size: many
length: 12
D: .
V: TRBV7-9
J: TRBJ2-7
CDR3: CASSLAGLEQYF
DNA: TGTGCCAGCAGCTTAGCAGGACTCGAGCAGTACTTC

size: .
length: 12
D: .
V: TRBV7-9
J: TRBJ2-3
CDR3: CASSLAGDTQCF
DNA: TGTGCCAGCAGCTTAGCTGGAGATACGCAGTGTTTT

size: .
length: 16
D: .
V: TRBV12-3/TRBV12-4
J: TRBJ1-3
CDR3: CASGPPYDRSGNTIYF
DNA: TGTGCCAGCGGTCCCCCATACGACAGATCCGGAAACACCATATATTTT

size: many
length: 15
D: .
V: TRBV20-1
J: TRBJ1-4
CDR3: CSARDYRSTNEKLFF
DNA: TGCAGTGCTAGAGATTACCGATCAACTAATGAAAAACTGTTTTTT

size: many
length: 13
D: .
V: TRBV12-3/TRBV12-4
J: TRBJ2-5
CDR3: CASSDMAYETQYF
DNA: TGTGCCAGCAGCGACATGGCGTACGAGACCCAGTACTTC

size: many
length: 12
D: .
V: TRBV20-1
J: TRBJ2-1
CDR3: CSARDLNNEQFF
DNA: TGCAGTGCTAGAGATCTGAACAATGAGCAGTTCTTC

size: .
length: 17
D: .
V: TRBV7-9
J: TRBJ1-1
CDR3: CASTSHDRAGLNTEAFF
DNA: TGTGCCAGCACTAGTCACGACCGGGCGGGATTGAACACTGAAGCTTTCTTT

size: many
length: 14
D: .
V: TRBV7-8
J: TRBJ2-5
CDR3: CASSMGPSSGTQYF
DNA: TGTGCCAGCAGCATGGGACCATCCAGCGGTACCCAGTACTTC

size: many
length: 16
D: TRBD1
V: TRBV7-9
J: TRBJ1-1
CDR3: CASSLVQGASDTEAFF
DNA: TGTGCCAGCAGCTTAGTACAGGGGGCCTCAGACACTGAAGCTTTCTTT

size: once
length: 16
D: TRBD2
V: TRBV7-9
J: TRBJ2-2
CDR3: CASSFVPAGRTGELLF
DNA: TGTGCCAGCAGCTTTGTGCCAGCGGGGAGGACCGGGGAGCTGCTTTTT

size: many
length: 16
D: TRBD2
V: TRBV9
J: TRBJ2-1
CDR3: CASSAPLGRAYNEQFF
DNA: TGTGCCAGCAGCGCACCGCTAGGGAGGGCCTACAATGAGCAGTTCTTC

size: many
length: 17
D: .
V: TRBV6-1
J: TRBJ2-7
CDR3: CASSQALGPPSSYEQYF
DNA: TGTGCCAGCAGTCAGGCCCTGGGCCCCCCCAGCTCCTACGAGCAGTACTTC

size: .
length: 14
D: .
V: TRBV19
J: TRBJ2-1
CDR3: CASTPGPAYNEQFF
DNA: TGTGCCAGTACCCCCGGCCCCGCCTACAATGAGCAGTTCTTC

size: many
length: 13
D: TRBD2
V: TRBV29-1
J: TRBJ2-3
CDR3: CSVQRGGRDTQYF
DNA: TGCAGCGTTCAGCGGGGGGGAAGAGATACGCAGTATTTT

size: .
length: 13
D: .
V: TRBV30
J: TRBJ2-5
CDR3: CAWSVNSLETQYF
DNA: TGTGCCTGGAGTGTAAACAGCCTGGAGACCCAGTACTTC

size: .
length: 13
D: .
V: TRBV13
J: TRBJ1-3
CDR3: CASSLGDTNTIYF
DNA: TGTGCCAGCAGCTTGGGAGACACAAACACCATATATTTT

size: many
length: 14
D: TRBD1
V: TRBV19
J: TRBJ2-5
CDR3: CASSSGQLGETQYF
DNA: TGTGCCAGTAGTTCGGGACAGTTAGGGGAGACCCAGTACTTC

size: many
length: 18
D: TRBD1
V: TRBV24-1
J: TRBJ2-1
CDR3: CATSDPNPSGQGYNEQFF
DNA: TGTGCCACCAGTGACCCAAATCCATCGGGACAGGGGTACAATGAGCAGTTCTTC

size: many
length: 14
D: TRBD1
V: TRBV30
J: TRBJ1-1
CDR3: CAWTFIQGAGEAFF
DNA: TGTGCCTGGACCTTCATACAGGGGGCGGGTGAAGCTTTCTTT

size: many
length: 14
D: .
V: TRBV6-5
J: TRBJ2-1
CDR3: CASSYSRGRGEQFF
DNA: TGTGCCAGCAGTTACTCACGGGGTCGGGGGGAGCAGTTCTTC

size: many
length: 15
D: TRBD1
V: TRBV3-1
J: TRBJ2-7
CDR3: CASSPSRTGAYEQYF
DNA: TGTGCCAGCAGCCCTTCACGGACAGGGGCCTACGAGCAGTACTTC

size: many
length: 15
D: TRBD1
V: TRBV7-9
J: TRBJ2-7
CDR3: CAGSSTGQDPYEQYF
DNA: TGTGCCGGCAGTTCCACTGGACAGGACCCTTACGAGCAGTACTTC

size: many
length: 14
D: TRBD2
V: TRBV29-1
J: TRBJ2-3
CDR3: CSVDAREFTDTQYF
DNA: TGCAGCGTTGACGCGCGGGAGTTCACAGATACGCAGTATTTT

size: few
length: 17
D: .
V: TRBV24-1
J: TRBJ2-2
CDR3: CATSDRPGPFSTGELFF
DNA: TGTGCCACCAGTGATCGACCGGGCCCTTTCTCGACCGGGGAGCTGTTTTTT

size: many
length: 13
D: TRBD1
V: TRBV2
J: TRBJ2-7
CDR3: CASSRDRKYEQYF
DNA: TGTGCCAGCAGCCGGGACAGAAAGTACGAGCAGTACTTC

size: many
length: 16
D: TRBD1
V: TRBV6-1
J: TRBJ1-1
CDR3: CASSEGTDLKDTEAFF
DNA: TGTGCCAGCAGTGAGGGGACAGACCTGAAGGACACTGAAGCTTTCTTT

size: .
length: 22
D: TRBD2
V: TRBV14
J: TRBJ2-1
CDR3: CASSQATSSGKPKKSSYNEQLF
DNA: TGTGCCAGCAGCCAAGCCACCTCTAGCGGCAAACCTAAAAAGAGCTCCTACAATGAGCAGCTCTTC

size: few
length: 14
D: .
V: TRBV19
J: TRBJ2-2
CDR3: CASSLQGNTGELFF
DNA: TGTGCCAGTAGCCTGCAGGGAAACACCGGGGAGCTGTTTTTT

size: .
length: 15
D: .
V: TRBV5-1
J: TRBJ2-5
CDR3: CASSLVLAREETQYF
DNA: TGCGCCAGCAGCTTGGTGCTAGCGAGGGAGGAGACCCAGTACTTC

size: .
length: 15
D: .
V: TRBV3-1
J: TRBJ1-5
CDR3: CASSFGVDSNLPQHF
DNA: TGTGCCAGCAGTTTCGGGGTAGATAGCAATCTGCCCCAGCATTTT

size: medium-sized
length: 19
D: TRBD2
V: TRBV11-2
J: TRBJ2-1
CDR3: CASSFIPGTSASSYNEQFF
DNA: TGTGCCAGCAGCTTCATTCCCGGGACTAGCGCGAGCTCCTACAATGAGCAGTTCTTC

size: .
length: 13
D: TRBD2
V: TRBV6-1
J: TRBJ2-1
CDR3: CASIHGRVNEQFF
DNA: TGTGCCAGCATCCATGGGAGGGTAAATGAGCAGTTCTTC

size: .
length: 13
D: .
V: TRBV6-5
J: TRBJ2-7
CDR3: CASSYSGTYEQYF
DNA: TGTGCCAGCAGTTACTCCGGAACCTACGAGCAGTACTTC